The TCR beta chain described here comes from a study of technical replicates of blood from a few donors (dated by TCRdb to 2017 to 2019). The library relied on the immunoSEQ multiplex PCR assay. As stored in TCRdb, this immuneACCESS dataset retains in-frame rearrangements with V and J assigned. A fraction of the clones does not appear; measured against another copy, unresolved V genes explain less than half of the discrepancy, and the remainder lacks a known reason. The sample has approximately 100,000 clones on record, over 90% of them singletons. The top ten clones comprise around 0.2% of the sample. Reading from cysteine to phenylalanine, the CDR3 counts 15 amino acids. CDR3 DNA only is kept here, 45 bases in frame from base 1. V is clipped by 2 bases and J by 1 base, and the sequence between their germline boundaries is 9 bases long. CDR1 and CDR2, per the germline V gene, are MNHNS and SASEGT.

With regard to this clone: Its antigen is unknown. No much larger clone exists at a distance of one base, and base qualities are not known.

Rearrangement joined TRBV6-1 to TRBJ1-5; tentative D gene TRBD1, with 5 bases matching. Sequencing input: T cells isolated from PBMCs. This receptor was taken from a human donor in good health. The nucleotides are TGTGCCAGCAGTGAACTGGGGCAGAGCAATCAGCCCCAGCATTTT. This translates into CASSELGQSNQPQHF.